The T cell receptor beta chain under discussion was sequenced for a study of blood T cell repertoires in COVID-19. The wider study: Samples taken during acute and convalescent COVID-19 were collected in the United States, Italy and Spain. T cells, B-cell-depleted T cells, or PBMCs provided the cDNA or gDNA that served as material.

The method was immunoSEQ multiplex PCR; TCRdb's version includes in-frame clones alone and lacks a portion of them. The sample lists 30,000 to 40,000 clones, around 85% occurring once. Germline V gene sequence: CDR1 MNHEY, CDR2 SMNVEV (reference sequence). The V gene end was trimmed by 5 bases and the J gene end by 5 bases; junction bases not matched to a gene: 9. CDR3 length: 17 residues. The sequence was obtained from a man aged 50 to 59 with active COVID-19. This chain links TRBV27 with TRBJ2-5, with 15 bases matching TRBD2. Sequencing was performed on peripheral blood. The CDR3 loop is CASSMGLAGGPSETQYF. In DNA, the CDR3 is TGTGCCAGCAGTATGGGACTAGCGGGGGGCCCCAGCGAGACCCAGTACTTC.